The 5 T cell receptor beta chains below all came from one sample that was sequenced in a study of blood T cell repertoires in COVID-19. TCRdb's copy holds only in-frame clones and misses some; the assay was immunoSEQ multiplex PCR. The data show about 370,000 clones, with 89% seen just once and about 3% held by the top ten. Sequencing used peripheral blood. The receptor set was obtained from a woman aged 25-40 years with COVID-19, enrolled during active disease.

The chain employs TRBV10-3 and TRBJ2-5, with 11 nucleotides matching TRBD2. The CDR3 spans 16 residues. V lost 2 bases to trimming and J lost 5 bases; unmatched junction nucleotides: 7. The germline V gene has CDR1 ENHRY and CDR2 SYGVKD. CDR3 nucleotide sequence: TGTGCCATCAGTGAGGGCGGTAGCGGGGGGGTGGAGACCCAGTACTTC. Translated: CAISEGGSGGVETQYF.

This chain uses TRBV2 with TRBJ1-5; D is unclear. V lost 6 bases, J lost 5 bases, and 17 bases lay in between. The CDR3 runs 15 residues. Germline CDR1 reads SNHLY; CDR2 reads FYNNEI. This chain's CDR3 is CASSRGLISDQPQHF. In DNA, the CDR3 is TGTGCCAGCAGCCGGGGTTTAATCTCCGATCAGCCCCAGCATTTT. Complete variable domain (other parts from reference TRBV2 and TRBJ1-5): EPEVTQTPSHQVTQMGQEVILRCVPISNHLYFYWYRQILGQKVEFLVSFYNNEISEKSEIFDDQFSVERPDGSNFTLKIRSTKLEDSAMYFCASSRGLISDQPQHFGDGTRLSIL.

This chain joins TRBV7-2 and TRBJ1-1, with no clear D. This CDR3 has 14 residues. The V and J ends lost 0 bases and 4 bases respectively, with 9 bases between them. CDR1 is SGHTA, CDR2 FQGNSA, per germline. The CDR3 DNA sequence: TGTGCCAGCAGCTTAGCGTGGGCGAGCACTGAAGCTTTCTTT. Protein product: CASSLAWASTEAFF.

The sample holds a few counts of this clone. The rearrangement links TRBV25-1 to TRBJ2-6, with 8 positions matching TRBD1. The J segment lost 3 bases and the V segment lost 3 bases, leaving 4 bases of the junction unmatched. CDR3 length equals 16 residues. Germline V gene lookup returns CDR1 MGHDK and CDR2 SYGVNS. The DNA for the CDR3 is TGTGCCAGCAGTGACCAGGGGGCTGGTGGGGCCAACGTCCTGACTTTC. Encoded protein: CASSDQGAGGANVLTF.

Written as DNA, the CDR3 is TGTGCCAGCAGTCAACAGGGTTACGAGCAGTACGTC. Translating it yields CASSQQGYEQYV. The chain carries TRBV5-6 and TRBJ2-7; TRBD1 might be the D (6 bases). This CDR3 contains 12 residues. Trimming took off 5 bases at V and 4 bases at J, with 10 bases between the two ends. Germline CDR1 SGHDT, CDR2 YYEEEE.